This TCR beta chain was found in a study of OX40 agonist ivuxolimab in advanced cancers. Repertoires were generated with immunoSEQ multiplex PCR, while TCRdb's copy carries only in-frame clones and drops some. The table lists more than 85,000 clones, about 90% of them singletons. V shed 6 bases and J shed 7 bases, with 12 bases lying between them. CDR3 size: 13 residues. Germline assignment: CDR1 MGHDK and CDR2 SYGVNS. This rearrangement joins TRBV25-1 to TRBJ1-4; D gene uncertain. The receptor was isolated from an adult with an advanced solid tumor such as melanoma, head and neck, liver or kidney cancer. The starting material was CD4+ or CD8+ T cells sorted from blood, obtained in a trial of the OX40 agonist ivuxolimab. CDR3 in amino acids: CASRGRSGEKLFF. CDR3 nucleotide sequence: TGTGCCAGCAGGGGCAGGAGTGGTGAAAAACTGTTTTTT.